This TCR beta chain was sequenced in a study of OX40 agonist ivuxolimab in advanced cancers. About the research overall: All patients had ivuxolimab intravenously every 2 weeks at 0.01 to 10 mg/kg.

The protocol was immunoSEQ multiplex PCR, while the TCRdb copy is restricted to in-frame clones and leaves out a portion. Among 66,000 or so clones, 82% were seen once, and the ten largest hold around 0.47%. V lost 7 bases and J 0 bases, leaving 13 bases between the germline ends. CDR1 and CDR2 (germline): MNHEY, SVGAGI. CDR3 size: 15 residues. The chain uses TRBV6-5 and TRBJ1-3; D call uncertain. The sequence was collected from an adult with an advanced solid tumor such as melanoma, head and neck, liver or kidney cancer. The sequencing used CD4+ or CD8+ T cells sorted from blood, collected in a trial of the OX40 agonist ivuxolimab. CDR3: CASIRTAGSGNTIYF. The CDR3 DNA reads TGTGCCAGCATTCGGACCGCCGGCTCTGGAAACACCATATATTTT.